This is a list of T cell receptor beta chains from one sample in a study of identical twins. TCRdb re-called the 5' RACE reads through MiXCR, storing one row per CDR3 protein. The profile covers 500,000 to 700,000 distinct CDR3 sequences, with roughly 7.2% appearing a single time and 1.5% to 2% taken by the ten largest. This sample was also put to use in a study of yellow fever vaccine responses in identical twins.

The sequencing input was PBMCs. The receptors originated from a woman younger than 30 in good health. The CDR3 runs from the conserved cysteine through the conserved F or W. Fields, in order: J gene, V gene, clone size, D gene, CDR3 protein, CDR3 DNA. D genes are given only for firm matches. A clone size is listed for some rows: how often the clone was seen (once, few, many), or a class if it is expanded.

TRBJ1-5,TRBV6-1,many,.,CASRDSSSNQPQHF,TGTGCCAGCAGGGACAGCTCTAGCAATCAGCCCCAGCATTTT
TRBJ2-3,TRBV9,few,TRBD2,CASSPRGGFTDTQYF,TGTGCCAGCAGCCCCCGCGGGGGTTTCACAGATACGCAGTATTTT
TRBJ2-2,TRBV2,few,TRBD2,CASRGTSGGRELFF,TGTGCCAGCAGAGGGACTAGCGGGGGAAGGGAGCTGTTTTTT
TRBJ2-1,TRBV20-1,few,TRBD1,CSALTGQGPNEQFF,TGCAGTGCTCTAACGGGACAGGGACCTAATGAGCAGTTCTTC
TRBJ2-1,TRBV7-8,few,.,CASSLDLNEQFF,TGTGCCAGCAGCTTAGACCTCAATGAGCAGTTCTTC
TRBJ1-1,TRBV29-1,many,.,CSVGWVTEAFF,TGCAGCGTTGGTTGGGTCACTGAAGCTTTCTTT
TRBJ2-3,TRBV2,few,TRBD2,CASTELASTDTQYF,TGTGCCAGCACCGAACTAGCGAGCACAGATACGCAGTATTTT
TRBJ1-1,TRBV5-1,.,.,CASSSTGLQDWDTEAFF,TGCGCCAGCAGCTCGACCGGGTTACAGGATTGGGACACTGAAGCTTTCTTT
TRBJ1-5,TRBV7-9,many,TRBD1,CASSTDRGNQPQHF,TGTGCCAGCAGTACGGACAGGGGTAATCAGCCCCAGCATTTT
TRBJ2-1,TRBV7-2,many,TRBD2,CASSSWTSLNEQFF,TGTGCCAGCAGCTCCTGGACTAGCTTAAATGAGCAGTTCTTC
TRBJ2-4,TRBV12-3/TRBV12-4,many,TRBD1,CASSLGSGTANIQYF,TGTGCCAGCAGTTTGGGTTCCGGGACAGCAAACATTCAGTACTTC
TRBJ2-7,TRBV18,.,.,CASSPGRGSHEQYF,TGTGCCAGCTCACCAGGGAGGGGGTCCCACGAGCAGTACTTC
TRBJ1-2,TRBV5-1,.,.,CASSLGTVYHSEGGYTF,TGCGCCAGCAGCTTGGGGACAGTCTACCATTCCGAGGGGGGCTACACCTTC
TRBJ2-1,TRBV3-1,.,.,CASSHRRGSYNEQFF,TGTGCCAGCAGCCATCGGCGGGGTTCCTACAATGAGCAGTTCTTC
TRBJ1-1,TRBV3-1,many,.,CASSYMAGNTEAFF,TGTGCCAGCAGCTACATGGCTGGAAACACTGAAGCTTTCTTT
TRBJ2-3,TRBV11-2,.,.,CASSLRRAPTDTQYF,TGTGCCAGCAGCTTAAGGAGAGCCCCCACAGATACGCAGTATTTT
TRBJ1-2,TRBV28,.,.,CASSLAPGTYSYTF,TGTGCCAGCAGTTTGGCCCCCGGGACCTACAGCTACACCTTC
TRBJ2-1,TRBV6-1,many,TRBD2,CASRILGGRNEQFF,TGTGCCAGCAGGATACTGGGGGGGAGGAATGAGCAGTTCTTC
TRBJ2-5,TRBV7-9,many,.,CASSLAAGKETQYF,TGTGCCAGCAGCTTAGCTGCAGGGAAGGAGACCCAGTACTTC
TRBJ2-5,TRBV5-1,many,TRBD2,CASSLGAGGFQETQYF,TGCGCCAGCAGCTTGGGAGCGGGGGGCTTCCAAGAGACCCAGTACTTC
TRBJ2-5,TRBV11-2,few,TRBD1,CASSLEGQGAGETQYF,TGTGCCAGCAGCTTGGAAGGACAGGGGGCTGGGGAGACCCAGTACTTC
TRBJ1-1,TRBV7-9,few,.,CASSSSVWEAFF,TGTGCCAGCTCCAGTTCCGTCTGGGAAGCTTTCTTT
TRBJ2-7,TRBV7-2,.,TRBD2,CASSPRGTSGYDF,TGTGCCAGCAGCCCCCGGGGGACTAGCGGGTACGACTTC
TRBJ2-7,TRBV7-9,few,.,CASGFSGEQYF,TGTGCCTCCGGGTTTAGTGGCGAGCAGTACTTC
TRBJ2-2,TRBV14,.,.,CASSPGREAGELFF,TGTGCCAGCAGCCCGGGCAGGGAAGCCGGGGAGCTGTTTTTT
TRBJ2-7,TRBV10-3,.,TRBD1,CAISPGQAAEQYF,TGTGCCATCAGTCCAGGACAGGCTGCCGAGCAGTACTTC